This T cell receptor beta chain was sequenced for a study of T cells expressing NK-cell markers. Overall study context: Among the eight sequenced donors, seven tested HCMV-seropositive and one tested seronegative.

This CDR3 is 17 amino acids long. Germline-derived CDR1 and CDR2 are SGHRS and YFSETQ. Each CDR3 protein gets one entry in TCRdb, which reprocessed the 5' RACE reads and gives no DNA. The sample totals 350,000 to 450,000 distinct CDR3 sequences; its top ten clones hold over 4%. What was sequenced was blood T cells: a sorted CD56 or NKG2C T cell subset, CD4+ or CD8+ T cells, or bulk PBMC T cells (not recorded which). The rearrangement joins TRBV5-1 to TRBJ2-2; TCRdb designates TRBD1, a call that cannot be tested without DNA. This TCR derives from a man aged 18 to 69 in good health. The CDR3 protein is CASSLAVGTGRGGELFF.